This T cell receptor beta chain was recorded in a study of glioma-infiltrating T cells. Using RNA template, CDR3s of TCR alpha and beta were amplified with iRepertoire arm-PCR. TCRdb used MiXCR to reprocess the multiplex PCR reads, holding one entry per CDR3 protein. The sample has approximately 110,000 distinct CDR3 sequences, roughly 20% seen once. The CDR3 extends over 14 amino acids. V lost 3 bases and J 7 bases, leaving 18 bases between the germline ends. Germline assignment: CDR1 SQVTM and CDR2 ANQGSEA. This clonotype was detected many times. The sequenced material came from glioma tissue, nonneoplastic brain tissue, or PBMCs (not recorded which). This TCR derives from a human donor with low-grade glioma or glioblastoma, undergoing nonglioma brain surgery, or in good health (not recorded which). The chain joins TRBV29-1 to TRBJ1-2; no firm D call. CDR3 loop: CSVDDGQVGGGYTF. CDR3 DNA sequence: TGCAGCGTTGATGATGGCCAGGTCGGTGGTGGCTACACCTTC.